A selection of T cell receptor beta chains follows, all from one sample in a study of T cell responses to AZD1222 COVID-19 vaccine. Only in-frame clones appear in the TCRdb table, and some are missing; sequencing was by immunoSEQ multiplex PCR. The data show fewer than 150,000 clones, over 90% seen once. Sample: peripheral blood, taken on day 0 of AZD1222 vaccination. The receptors were gathered from an adult in good health. The CDR3 runs from the conserved cysteine through the conserved F or W. The D gene is left open where the match is weak. Clone size is given for some rows only: seen once, a few or many times, or a class if the clone is expanded.

j_gene | abundance | v_gene | d_gene | CDR3aa | CDR3nt
TRBJ1-4 | NA | TRBV13 | NA | CASRQRERTELFF | TGTGCCAGCAGACAGAGGGAACGTACCGAACTGTTTTTT
TRBJ2-1 | NA | TRBV7-2 | TRBD2 | CASSLVAGGQGNEQFF | TGTGCCAGCAGCTTAGTAGCGGGGGGGCAGGGGAATGAGCAGTTCTTC
TRBJ1-1 | NA | TRBV11-2 | NA | CASSLVNLGQRAFF | TGTGCCAGCAGCTTAGTTAACCTTGGACAGAGGGCTTTCTTT
TRBJ2-7 | NA | TRBV10-3 | TRBD1 | CAIRGDRDSGEQYF | TGTGCCATTCGGGGGGACAGGGATTCCGGCGAGCAGTACTTC
TRBJ2-1 | NA | TRBV29-1 | TRBD2 | CSVGERGADYNEQFF | TGCAGCGTTGGAGAGCGGGGGGCGGACTACAATGAGCAGTTCTTC
TRBJ2-5 | NA | TRBV18 | NA | CASSPNRAETQYF | TGTGCCAGCTCACCAAACAGGGCTGAGACCCAGTACTTC
TRBJ1-2 | NA | TRBV10-3 | NA | CAITRAAANYGYTF | TGTGCCATCACCCGTGCCGCAGCTAACTATGGCTACACCTTC
TRBJ2-6 | NA | TRBV11-2 | TRBD1 | CASSLETGAHSGANVLTF | TGTGCCAGCAGCTTAGAGACAGGGGCCCACTCTGGGGCCAACGTCCTGACTTTC
TRBJ1-4 | NA | TRBV11-2 | TRBD1 | CASSLRGGPNEKLFF | TGTGCCAGCAGCTTACGAGGGGGCCCTAATGAAAAACTGTTTTTT
TRBJ2-5 | once | TRBV10-3 | NA | CAISETRETQYF | TGTGCCATCAGTGAGACCAGGGAGACCCAGTACTTC
TRBJ1-1 | NA | TRBV30 | TRBD1 | CAWGQGAHPTEAFF | TGTGCCTGGGGACAGGGGGCGCATCCCACTGAAGCTTTCTTT
TRBJ2-1 | NA | TRBV9 | NA | CASSILGRSDNEQFF | TGTGCCAGCAGCATCTTAGGCCGGAGCGACAATGAGCAGTTCTTC
TRBJ2-3 | NA | TRBV6-6 | NA | CASSYRPSVGTDTQYF | TGTGCCAGCAGTTATCGCCCTAGCGTCGGCACAGATACGCAGTATTTT
TRBJ2-2 | NA | TRBV3-1/TRBV3-2 | NA | CASRPMGLHTGELFF | TGTGCCAGCAGGCCTATGGGCCTGCACACCGGGGAGCTGTTTTTT